This T cell receptor beta chain was obtained from a study of blood T cell repertoires in COVID-19. Germline lookup yields CDR1 SEHNR and CDR2 FQNEAQ (reference sequence). V was clipped by 6 bases and J by 3 bases, with 14 bases between them. The CDR3 runs to 15 residues. Original processing notes: Estimated nucleated cell counts came from reference gene primer amplification. Produced via immunoSEQ multiplex PCR; TCRdb's table is partial and in-frame only. The V and J calls and clone size come from that table; D and trimming were worked out from the DNA. The sample consists of under 200,000 clones, 80% to 85% of them appearing once.

V gene TRBV7-9 combines with J gene TRBJ2-2; D is uncertain. The sequence came from a man in his late teens or twenties with active or convalescent COVID-19. Sequenced: peripheral blood. The CDR3 coding sequence is TGTGCCAGCAGTAACCCGGGTCCCGACACCGGGGAGCTGTTTTTT. It yields the protein CASSNPGPDTGELFF.